This TCR beta chain was sequenced in a study of regulatory T cells in long-lasting Graves disease. Unmatched junction bases numbered 8, after V lost 7 bases and J lost 3 bases. Germline lookup yields CDR1 LNHDA and CDR2 SQIVND (reference sequence). The CDR3 sequence is 15 residues long. This clonotype has at least ten counts. Time point here: newly diagnosed GD, antithyroid drugs for less than 3 months. Researchers made the TCR library from RNA that was extracted from PBMCs. The patients were drawn from one endocrinology department in Xi'an, China. Library construction for TCR beta used iRepertoire HTBI primers and Arm-PCR of CDR3 regions. TCRdb processed the multiplex PCR reads anew with MiXCR; each CDR3 protein has one entry. This table holds about 620,000 distinct CDR3 sequences, under 20% found once. The sample was also linked to a second study, of T cells in Graves' hyperthyroidism and ophthalmopathy. As that report states: Also found in blood were most expanded thyroid clonotypes above 0.001.

The TCR originated in a woman between 25 and 40 years old with Graves disease. This chain links TRBV19 with TRBJ1-2; 10 bases agree with TRBD1. The sequences come from peripheral blood mononuclear cells (PBMCs), collected at new diagnosis, from a patient treated with antithyroid drugs. The CDR3 DNA follows: TGTGCCAGTATCCCAGCGACAGGGGGCTACTATGGCTACACCTTC. Translated: CASIPATGGYYGYTF.